This T cell receptor (beta chain) comes out of a study of T cell responses to AZD1222 COVID-19 vaccine. Study-level results: Mostly white British, mostly female donors; authors suggested clonal diversity may be underestimated. Two AZD1222 administrations were followed by greater Spike-specific TCR breadth and depth.

Turning to this clone: What it binds is not known.

Repertoires were generated with immunoSEQ multiplex PCR, while TCRdb's copy carries only in-frame clones and drops some. The sample includes approximately 150,000 clones, approximately 85% of them seen just once. Germline CDR1 LNHDA, CDR2 SQIVND (reference sequence). V was cut by 2 bases and J by 8 bases, with 6 bases left in between. The CDR3 runs to 12 residues. The chain uses TRBV19 and TRBJ1-4; D gene uncertain. This receptor was obtained from an adult who received the MenACWY meningococcal vaccine as a control. The input for sequencing was peripheral blood, taken 28 days after the second dose of the MenACWY control vaccine. CDR3 nucleotides: TGTGCCAGTAGTATAATAGGGGAAAAACTGTTTTTT. It yields the protein CASSIIGEKLFF.